A selection of T cell receptor beta chains follows, all from one sample in a study of shared clonotypes between healthy human individuals. Profiling relied on immunoSEQ multiplex PCR, and the TCRdb table lists in-frame clones only, not all of them. The table includes around 1.6 million clones, 98% detected once. The source material was naive CD4+ T cells sorted from blood. These receptors all come from a man aged 30 to 39 in good health. Both conserved end residues are part of each CDR3. The D gene is left open where the match is weak. Clone size is not always given. Where it is, it says once, few, many or a class for expanded clones.

D gene	V gene	J gene	clone size	CDR3 protein	CDR3 DNA
NA	TRBV9	TRBJ2-7	NA	CASSVAPTKHEQYF	TGTGCCAGCAGCGTAGCACCCACCAAGCACGAGCAGTACTTC
NA	TRBV9	TRBJ2-7	NA	CASSPAGAIYERQYF	TGTGCCAGCTCCCCTGCCGGGGCTATCTACGAGCGGCAGTACTTC
TRBD1	TRBV5-1	TRBJ1-1	NA	CASSSGTAMNTEAFF	TGCGCCAGCAGCTCCGGGACAGCTATGAACACTGAAGCTTTCTTT
TRBD2	TRBV5-6	TRBJ2-7	NA	CASSSTSGGYEQYF	TGTGCCAGCAGCTCGACTAGCGGGGGCTACGAGCAGTACTTC
TRBD1	TRBV28	TRBJ1-1	NA	CASRATGGQIGTEAFF	TGTGCCAGTCGGGCAACAGGGGGCCAAATTGGGACTGAAGCTTTCTTT
NA	TRBV9	TRBJ2-2	NA	CASSVGSSPNTGELFF	TGTGCCAGCAGCGTAGGTTCTAGCCCTAACACCGGGGAGCTGTTTTTT
NA	TRBV5-1	TRBJ1-5	NA	CASSLEGANQPQHF	TGCGCCAGCAGCTTGGAGGGAGCCAATCAGCCCCAGCATTTT
NA	TRBV11-2	TRBJ2-1	NA	CASSQRRGLNEQFF	TGTGCCAGCAGTCAAAGACGAGGGTTGAATGAGCAGTTCTTC
NA	TRBV28	TRBJ1-5	NA	CASRSGTGYSNQPQHF	TGTGCCAGCCGCTCTGGGACGGGCTATAGCAATCAGCCCCAGCATTTT
NA	TRBV18	TRBJ2-3	NA	CATTPKTFTDTQYF	TGTGCCACCACCCCCAAGACATTCACAGATACGCAGTATTTT
TRBD1	TRBV28	TRBJ1-1	NA	CASSTTAGQGWTEAFF	TGTGCCAGCAGTACCACCGCAGGACAGGGCTGGACTGAAGCTTTCTTT
TRBD2	TRBV9	TRBJ2-7	NA	CASSGSAGVPPEQYF	TGTGCCAGCAGCGGATCAGCGGGAGTCCCACCTGAGCAGTACTTC
NA	TRBV18	TRBJ1-5	NA	CASSPSQVSNQPQHF	TGTGCCAGCTCACCAAGTCAGGTATCGAATCAGCCCCAGCATTTT
NA	TRBV4-1	TRBJ2-7	NA	CASSQGTHGDGQYF	TGCGCCAGCAGCCAAGGGACCCACGGTGACGGTCAGTACTTC
NA	TRBV28	TRBJ2-1	NA	CASSPGGGRGYNEQFF	TGTGCCAGCAGTCCCGGGGGCGGGAGAGGCTACAATGAGCAGTTCTTC
NA	TRBV28	TRBJ2-4	once	CATTMGIQYF	TGTGCCACTACTATGGGCATTCAGTACTTC
NA	TRBV30	TRBJ2-3	NA	CACARDSTDTQYF	TGTGCCTGCGCCCGGGACAGCACAGATACGCAGTATTTT
NA	TRBV5-4	TRBJ2-5	NA	CASSLKLHVPQETQYF	TGTGCCAGCAGCTTAAAACTACACGTACCGCAAGAGACCCAGTACTTC
NA	TRBV18	TRBJ2-1	NA	CASSQGLLNNEQFF	TGTGCCAGCTCGCAGGGACTCCTCAACAATGAGCAGTTCTTC
NA	TRBV19	TRBJ2-1	NA	CASSMRPEPYYNEQFF	TGTGCCAGTAGTATGCGTCCCGAACCATACTACAATGAGCAGTTCTTC
NA	TRBV9	TRBJ2-1	NA	CASSVGSGLSYNEQFF	TGTGCCAGCAGCGTAGGAAGCGGGCTCTCCTACAATGAGCAGTTCTTC
NA	TRBV25-1	TRBJ2-3	NA	CASSAGASTDTQYF	TGTGCCAGCAGTGCCGGCGCCAGCACAGATACGCAGTATTTT
TRBD2	TRBV11-3	TRBJ2-2	once	CASSPRGSGRKNTGELFF	TGTGCCAGCAGCCCCCGCGGTAGCGGGAGGAAGAACACCGGGGAGCTGTTTTTT
NA	TRBV11-2	TRBJ1-1	NA	CASSSGAATEAFF	TGTGCCAGCAGTTCCGGCGCGGCCACTGAAGCTTTCTTT
TRBD1	TRBV27	TRBJ2-2	NA	CASSLLWTGNTGELFF	TGTGCCAGCAGTTTACTGTGGACAGGGAACACCGGGGAGCTGTTTTTT
NA	TRBV28	TRBJ1-2	NA	CASGVWGRDYGYTF	TGTGCCAGCGGAGTCTGGGGGCGCGACTATGGCTACACCTTC